The source of this TCR beta chain is a study of shared clonotypes between healthy human individuals. Germline values: CDR1 SGHAT, CDR2 FQNNGV. CDR3 length: 15 residues. The junction had 7 bases not matched to a gene; V was cut back by 1 base and J by 7 bases. The assay was carried out at the deep level. The assay was immunoSEQ multiplex PCR, and TCRdb's table has in-frame clones only and misses some. This repertoire shows about 530,000 clones, 75% to 80% found once; its top ten account for around 12%. With respect to this clone: Its target is unknown.

Whole-study results and caveats: Collection of samples was limited to blood; tissue repertoires likely differ.

V and J are TRBV11-2 and TRBJ2-1; TRBD2 matches 7 bases. The source material was PBMCs. The TCR originated in a woman between 35 and 50 years old in good health. Some clones in this sample may be carry-over from other donors' samples. In DNA form, the CDR3 reads TGTGCCAGCAGCTTAGGTTTTATTAGCGGGAATGAGCAGTTCTTC. It encodes CASSLGFISGNEQFF.